This T cell receptor beta chain came from a study of identical twins. Each CDR3 protein gets one entry after TCRdb re-called the 5' RACE reads with MiXCR. Seen here are about 250,000 distinct CDR3 sequences, around 15% observed once, and the top ten hold 7% to 9.5%. Per the germline V gene, CDR1 is DFQATT and CDR2 is SNEGSKA (reference sequence). This CDR3 spans 14 amino acids. The ends lost 1 base at V and 5 bases at J; junction bases unmatched: 6. The chain is built from TRBV20-1 and TRBJ2-5, with 8 bases lining up with TRBD2. This clonotype was obtained from a woman younger than 30 in good health. The sample comprised memory (CD45RO+) T cells sorted from blood. CDR3 nucleotide sequence: TGCAGTGCTAGAGGAGCGGGGGCCGGTGAGACCCAGTACTTC. This encodes CSARGAGAGETQYF.